The T cell receptor (beta chain) under discussion was sequenced for a study of cytomegalovirus exposure and HLA in healthy donors. About the research overall: The approximately 130 validation repertoires matched the roughly 700 first-cohort repertoires in platform, a later analysis reported.

General study points: It was confirmed in vitro that a few of the CMV-associated chains were specific for CMV antigens. With high specificity and sensitivity, the classifier reportedly diagnosed cytomegalovirus status.

This table comes from immunoSEQ multiplex PCR, and its TCRdb copy is limited to in-frame clones, with some not included. The table lists 220,000 or so clones, roughly 88% of them singletons. Deletions cut 4 bases from V and 4 bases from J, with 14 bases between. CDR1 is ENHRY, CDR2 SYGVKD, per germline. The CDR3 is made up of 14 amino acids. The study drew the donors from its approximately 110-subject validation cohort, separate from the 666-subject first cohort. About this clone itself: Its specificity is not known.

The sequencing sample was made of PBMCs. This TCR was recovered from a woman aged 25 to 39 in good health and CMV-seropositive. The J gene is TRBJ2-7, the V gene TRBV10-3; D might be TRBD1 (6 bases). The CDR3 region has the DNA TGTGCCATCAGTGGGACAGCTCAGGGGTACGAGCAGTACTTC. This encodes CAISGTAQGYEQYF.